Below are 18 T cell receptor beta chains sequenced from a single sample in a study of blood T cells in healthy people across ages (dated by TCRdb to between 2015 and 2016). The library was produced with 5' RACE. The instrument given in TCRdb is Illumina HiSeq 2500. A second PCR of about 6 to 11 cycles was run with a J-beta primer mix and a sample-barcoded 5' primer. TCRdb took the public reads, trimmed them with fastp at Q25, ran MiXCR for clone calling and kept in-frame beta chains. CDR3 protein sequences are deduplicated, and each keeps its most common genes and DNA. Within this sample are under 2,000,000 distinct CDR3 sequences, with about 50% of them counted one time only. The ten biggest clones cover around 2.1% of the sample. The source material was blood. These TCRs come from a middle-aged woman in good health.

This sequence joins TRBV5-1 and TRBJ1-1, with D maybe TRBD1 (5 bases). The germline CDR1 and CDR2 sequences are SGHRS and YFSETQ. V shed 4 bases and J shed 5 bases, with 18 bases lying between them. The CDR3 covers 15 residues. The CDR3 nucleotides read TGCGCCAGCAGCCGGGGAGGCGGGGCTGAGACTGAAGCTTTCTTT. Its translation is CASSRGGGAETEAFF.

The chain recombines TRBV28 with TRBJ2-3; 7 positions agree with TRBD1. The CDR3 is made up of 15 amino acids. J lost 2 bases, V lost 6 bases, and 8 bases had no gene match. Per the germline V gene, CDR1 is MDHEN and CDR2 is SYDVKM. The CDR3 DNA is TGTGCCAGCAGCCAACAGGGGACCAACACAGATACGCAGTATTTT. This codes for CASSQQGTNTDTQYF.

V and J are TRBV7-2 and TRBJ2-1; 9 bases fit TRBD2. CDR3 length equals 18 residues. From germline, CDR1 is SGHTA and CDR2 FQGNSA. Germline trimming cut 5 bases from V and 2 bases from J; bases unmatched to any gene: 13. The CDR3 DNA reads TGTGCCAGCAGCCCAAGGGGGTCGCGGGGGGGGACCTACAATGAGCAGTTCTTC. Its protein product is CASSPRGSRGGTYNEQFF.

This clonotype was observed a handful of times. The gene calls are TRBV7-3 and TRBJ2-3, with D uncertain. CDR1 and CDR2 (germline): SGHTA, FQGTGA. CDR3 length: 13 residues. Between the trimmed V and J ends, which lost 4 bases and 2 bases, there was a span of 7 bases. CDR3 in amino acids: CASSSQITDTQYF. CDR3 nucleotides: TGTGCCAGCAGCTCACAAATCACAGATACGCAGTATTTT. Complete variable domain (other parts from reference TRBV7-3 and TRBJ2-3): GAGVSQTPSNKVTEKGKYVELRCDPISGHTALYWYRQSLGQGPEFLIYFQGTGAADDSGLPNDRFFAVRPEGSVSTLKIQRTERGDSAVYLCASSSQITDTQYFGPGTRLTVL.

The chain carries TRBV3-1 and TRBJ2-1; possibly TRBD2 for D (6 bases). Trimming took 1 base from V and 7 from J, leaving 23 bases between them. CDR1 is LGHDT, CDR2 YNNKEL, per germline (reference sequence). The CDR3 runs 18 residues. The CDR3 DNA follows: TGTGCCAGCAGCCAAGCCCCCAACCTAGCGATAGTCCGAAATGAGCAGTTCTTC. Encoded protein: CASSQAPNLAIVRNEQFF.

This chain uses TRBV12-5 with TRBJ2-3, with D unresolved. Germline CDR1 is LGHNT and CDR2 is FRNRAP. The CDR3 spans 13 residues. V lost 8 bases and J 3 bases, leaving 12 bases between the germline ends. The CDR3 DNA follows: TGTGCTAGTATGGGGTGGAGTACAGATACGCAGTATTTT. Translation gives CASMGWSTDTQYF. The variable domain in full, with the rest retrieved from reference TRBV12-5 and TRBJ2-3, is DARVTQTPRHKVTEMGQEVTMRCQPILGHNTVFWYRQTMMQGLELLAYFRNRAPLDDSGMPKDRFSAEMPDATLATLKIQPSEPRDSAVYFCASMGWSTDTQYFGPGTRLTVL.

This chain connects TRBV24-1 to TRBJ2-3; D is undetermined. The CDR3 is 14 amino acids. Trimming shortened V by 5 bases and J by 2 bases, and 10 bases separated the two germline ends. Germline CDR1 is KGHDR and CDR2 is SFDVKD. The CDR3 DNA sequence: TGTGCCACCAGTGCTGGTTATTCCACAGATACGCAGTATTTT. This gives the protein CATSAGYSTDTQYF.

V gene TRBV12-3 or TRBV12-4 combines with J gene TRBJ2-5; a possible D gene is TRBD2 (5 bases). The CDR3 runs to 15 residues. V lost 0 bases and J lost 4, with 12 bases in between. The CDR3 here is CASSLAGLEGETQYF. CDR3 nucleotide sequence: TGTGCCAGCAGTTTAGCCGGCCTAGAGGGAGAGACCCAGTACTTC.

This clonotype has just a few counts. The chain uses TRBV6-5 and TRBJ2-7, with 7 positions matching TRBD1. The junction had 7 bases not matched to a gene; V was cut back by 6 bases and J by 2 bases. The CDR3 spans 14 residues. CDR1 and CDR2 (germline): MNHEY, SVGAGI. CDR3 region: CASSSGQMPYEQYF. CDR3 nucleotide sequence: TGTGCCAGCAGCTCGGGACAGATGCCCTACGAGCAGTACTTC.

This clonotype was seen more than once but under ten times. V usage is TRBV7-9 and J usage is TRBJ2-5; D unresolved. The CDR3 extends over 14 amino acids. CDR1 is SEHNR and CDR2 is FQNEAQ in the germline V gene (reference sequence). The V end was cut by 4 bases, the J end by 1 base, with 10 bases between. This CDR3 is CASSSDLIQETQYF. In DNA, the CDR3 is TGTGCCAGCAGCTCGGACCTAATCCAAGAGACCCAGTACTTC.

The rearrangement links TRBV29-1 to TRBJ1-2; no clear D. From germline, CDR1 is SQVTM and CDR2 ANQGSEA. This CDR3 is 12 amino acids long. Trimming stripped 5 bases from V and 7 bases from J, with 14 bases between. CDR3: CSVSLGKSGYTF. For the CDR3, the DNA is TGCAGCGTTTCATTGGGAAAAAGTGGCTACACCTTC.

The V call is TRBV6-5, the J call TRBJ2-7; 13 positions match TRBD2. The DNA matches TRBJ2-5 better at its end, which makes the J call doubtful. The CDR3 has 19 amino acids. The germline V gene has CDR1 MNHEY and CDR2 SVGAGI. The CDR3 DNA reads as TGTGCCAGCAGTTACTCCGAGACTAGCGGGGGGCCTAATCTAGAGACCCAGTACTTC. This sequence encodes CASSYSETSGGPNLETQYF.

This clonotype was picked up a small number of times. The genes are TRBV28 and TRBJ2-7; TRBD2 agrees at 12 bases. The trim removed 1 base at V and 1 base at J, leaving 2 bases unmatched. Germline lookup yields CDR1 MDHEN and CDR2 SYDVKM. This CDR3 is 16 amino acids long. Here the CDR3 reads CASSLLTSGGSYEQYF. The CDR3 coding sequence is TGTGCCAGCAGTTTATTAACTAGCGGGGGGTCCTACGAGCAGTACTTC. Full variable domain (outside the CDR3, taken from reference TRBV28 and TRBJ2-7): DVKVTQSSRYLVKRTGEKVFLECVQDMDHENMFWYRQDPGLGLRLIYFSYDVKMKEKGDIPEGYSVSREKKERFSLILESASTNQTSMYLCASSLLTSGGSYEQYFGPGTRLTVT.

This clonotype was found many times. This chain uses TRBV4-3 with TRBJ1-2; 10 bases map to TRBD1. CDR3 size: 15 residues. V dropped 3 bases and J dropped 8; count of bases not matched to a gene: 9. CDR1 and CDR2 (germline): LGHNA, YSLEER. The CDR3 is CASSHSGQGERGYTF. CDR3 DNA sequence: TGCGCCAGCAGCCATTCCGGACAGGGGGAACGGGGCTACACCTTC.

The chain joins TRBV3-1 to TRBJ2-1, with 9 bases identical to TRBD1. Germline CDR1 LGHDT, CDR2 YNNKEL (reference sequence). Losses at the gene ends were 4 bases for V and 8 bases for J; bases not matched to a gene: 15. The CDR3 covers 17 residues. CDR3 DNA: TGTGCCAGCAGCCCTCCCTTCCCGGGACAGGGTTTTGATGAGCAGTTCTTC. Residues: CASSPPFPGQGFDEQFF.

The rearrangement joins TRBV2 to TRBJ1-5; tentatively, D is TRBD1 (6 bases). Per the germline V gene, CDR1 is SNHLY and CDR2 is FYNNEI. The CDR3 runs to 14 residues. V lost 6 bases and J 7 bases, leaving 16 bases between the germline ends. Here the CDR3 reads CASSGYYREQPQHF. The CDR3 nucleotides are TGTGCCAGCAGCGGTTACTACAGGGAACAGCCCCAGCATTTT.

The V and J genes are TRBV7-9 and TRBJ2-1; D remains unclear. Per the germline V gene, CDR1 is SEHNR and CDR2 is FQNEAQ (reference sequence). Trimming shortened V by 8 bases and J by 4 bases, and 15 bases separated the two germline ends. This CDR3 has 14 residues. The CDR3 loop reads CASASTENYNEQFF. The CDR3 DNA follows: TGTGCCAGCGCCTCGACTGAAAATTACAATGAGCAGTTCTTC.

CDR3 in DNA: TGTGCCAGCCGAGCGGTCGGCTCCTACAATGAGCAGTTCTTC. This codes for CASRAVGSYNEQFF. This chain connects TRBV6-1 to TRBJ2-1, with a weak D call TRBD2 (5 bases). V was clipped by 8 bases and J by 0 bases, with 11 bases between them. This CDR3 is 14 amino acids long. CDR1 is MNHNS, CDR2 SASEGT, per germline.